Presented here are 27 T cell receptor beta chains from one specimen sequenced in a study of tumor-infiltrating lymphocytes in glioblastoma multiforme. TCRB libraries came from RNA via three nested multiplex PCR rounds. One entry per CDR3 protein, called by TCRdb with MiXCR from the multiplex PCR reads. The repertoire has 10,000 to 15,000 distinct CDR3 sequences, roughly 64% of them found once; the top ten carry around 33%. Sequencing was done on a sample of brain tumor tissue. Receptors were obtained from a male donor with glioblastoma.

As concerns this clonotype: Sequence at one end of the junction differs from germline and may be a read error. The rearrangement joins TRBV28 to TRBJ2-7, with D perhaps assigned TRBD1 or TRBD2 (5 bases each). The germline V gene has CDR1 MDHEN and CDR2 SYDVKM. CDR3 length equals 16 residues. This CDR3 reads CASSLGQLPSPYKQYF. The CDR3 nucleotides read TGTGCCAGCAGTTTGGGGCAGCTACCTAGCCCCTACAAGCAGTACTTC. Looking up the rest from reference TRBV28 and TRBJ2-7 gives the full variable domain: DVKVTQSSRYLVKRTGEKVFLECVQDMDHENMFWYRQDPGLGLRLIYFSYDVKMKEKGDIPEGYSVSREKKERFSLILESASTNQTSMYLCASSLGQLPSPYKQYFGPGTRLTVT.

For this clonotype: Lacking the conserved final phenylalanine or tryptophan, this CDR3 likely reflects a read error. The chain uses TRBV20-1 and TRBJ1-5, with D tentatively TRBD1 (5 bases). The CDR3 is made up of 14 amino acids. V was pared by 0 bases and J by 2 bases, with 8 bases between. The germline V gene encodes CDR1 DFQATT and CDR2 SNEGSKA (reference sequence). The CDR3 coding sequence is TGCAGTGCTAGAGATATCAGGGGCAATCAGCCCCAGCATTGT. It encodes CSARDIRGNQPQHC.

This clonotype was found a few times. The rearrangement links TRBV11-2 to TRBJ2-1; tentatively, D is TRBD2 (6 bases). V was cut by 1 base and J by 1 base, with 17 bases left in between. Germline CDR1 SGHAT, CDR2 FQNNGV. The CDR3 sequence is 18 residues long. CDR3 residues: CASSLVSGGKGSYNEQFF. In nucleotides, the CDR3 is TGTGCCAGCAGCTTAGTTTCTGGCGGGAAGGGTTCCTACAATGAGCAGTTCTTC. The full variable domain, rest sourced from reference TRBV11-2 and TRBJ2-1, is EAGVAQSPRYKIIEKRQSVAFWCNPISGHATLYWYQQILGQGPKLLIQFQNNGVVDDSQLPKDRFSAERLKGVDSTLKIQPAKLEDSAVYLCASSLVSGGKGSYNEQFFGPGTRLTVL.

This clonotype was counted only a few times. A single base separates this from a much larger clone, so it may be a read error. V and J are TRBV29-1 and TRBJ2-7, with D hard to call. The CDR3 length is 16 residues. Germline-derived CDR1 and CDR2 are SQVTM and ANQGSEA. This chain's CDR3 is CSVEDSAKRGPYEQHF. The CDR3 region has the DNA TGCAGCGTTGAAGACAGCGCAAAGAGAGGCCCCTACGAGCAGCACTTC.

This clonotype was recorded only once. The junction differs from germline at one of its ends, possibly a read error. Here the CDR3 reads CATSGVRGLRETQYF. CDR3 in DNA: TGTGCCACCAGTGGAGTCAGGGGCCTGAGGGAGACCCAGTACTTC. The chain employs TRBV10-3 and TRBJ2-5; maybe TRBD1 (6 bases). Looked up from germline, CDR1 is ENHRY and CDR2 is SYGVKD. This CDR3 region has 15 residues.

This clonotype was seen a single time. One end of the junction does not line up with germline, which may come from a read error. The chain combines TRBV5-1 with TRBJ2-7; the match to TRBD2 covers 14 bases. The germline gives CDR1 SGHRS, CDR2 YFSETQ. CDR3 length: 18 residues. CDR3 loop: CASSLVVTSGRAVYEQYF. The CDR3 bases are TGCGCCAGTAGCTTGGTCGTGACTAGCGGGAGGGCTGTCTACGAGCAGTACTTC.

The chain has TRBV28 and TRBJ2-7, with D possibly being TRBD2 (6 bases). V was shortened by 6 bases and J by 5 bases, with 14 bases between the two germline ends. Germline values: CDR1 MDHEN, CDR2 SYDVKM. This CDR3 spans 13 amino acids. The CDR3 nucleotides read TGTGCCAGCAGCACGACTAGTATCCACGAGCAGTACTTC. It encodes CASSTTSIHEQYF.

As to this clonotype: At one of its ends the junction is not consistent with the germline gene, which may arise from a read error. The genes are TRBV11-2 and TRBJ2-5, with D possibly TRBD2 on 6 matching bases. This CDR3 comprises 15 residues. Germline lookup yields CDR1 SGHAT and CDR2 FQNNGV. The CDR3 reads CACSLASGVGETQYF. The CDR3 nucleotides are TGTGCCTGCAGCTTAGCTTCGGGAGTGGGAGAGACCCAATACTTC.

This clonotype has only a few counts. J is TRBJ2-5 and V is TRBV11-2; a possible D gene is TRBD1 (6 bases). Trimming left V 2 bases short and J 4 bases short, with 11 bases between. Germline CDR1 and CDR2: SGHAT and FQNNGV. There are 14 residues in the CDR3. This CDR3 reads CASSLIGGLETQYF. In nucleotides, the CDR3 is TGTGCCAGCAGCTTAATAGGGGGTCTAGAGACCCAGTACTTC.

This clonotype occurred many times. In DNA form, the CDR3 reads TGTGCCAGCATGTCGGGACTAGCGGGAGCACAAGAGACCCAGTACTTC. Translating it yields CASMSGLAGAQETQYF. This chain joins TRBV28 and TRBJ2-5; 14 bases line up with TRBD2. From germline, CDR1 is MDHEN and CDR2 SYDVKM. The CDR3 runs to 16 residues. V lost 7 bases to trimming and J lost 2 bases; unmatched junction nucleotides: 6.

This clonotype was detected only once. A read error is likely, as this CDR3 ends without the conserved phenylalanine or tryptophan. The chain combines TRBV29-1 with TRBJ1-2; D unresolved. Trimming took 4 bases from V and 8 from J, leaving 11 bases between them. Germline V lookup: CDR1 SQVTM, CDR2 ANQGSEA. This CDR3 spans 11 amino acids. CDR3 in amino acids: CSVVEGPGYTL. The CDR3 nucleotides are TGCAGCGTTGTAGAGGGCCCCGGCTACACCCTC.

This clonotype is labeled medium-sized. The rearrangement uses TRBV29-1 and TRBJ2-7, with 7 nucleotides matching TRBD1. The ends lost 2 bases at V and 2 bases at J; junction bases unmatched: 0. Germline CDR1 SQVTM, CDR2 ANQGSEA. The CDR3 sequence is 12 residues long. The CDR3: CSVEQGAYEQYF. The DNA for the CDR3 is TGCAGCGTTGAACAGGGGGCCTACGAGCAGTACTTC.

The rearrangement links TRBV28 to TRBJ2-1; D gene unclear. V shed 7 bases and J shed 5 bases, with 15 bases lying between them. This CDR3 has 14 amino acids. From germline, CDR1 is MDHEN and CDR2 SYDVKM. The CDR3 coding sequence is TGTGCCAGCAACTCCCCAGGCGGAGACAATGAGCAGTTCTTC. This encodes CASNSPGGDNEQFF.

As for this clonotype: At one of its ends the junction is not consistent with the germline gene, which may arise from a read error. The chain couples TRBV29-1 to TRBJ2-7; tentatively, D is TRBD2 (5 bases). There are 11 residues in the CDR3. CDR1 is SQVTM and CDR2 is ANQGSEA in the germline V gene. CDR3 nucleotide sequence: TGCATCGTTGAAGACTACTATGAGCAGTACTTC. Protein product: CIVEDYYEQYF.

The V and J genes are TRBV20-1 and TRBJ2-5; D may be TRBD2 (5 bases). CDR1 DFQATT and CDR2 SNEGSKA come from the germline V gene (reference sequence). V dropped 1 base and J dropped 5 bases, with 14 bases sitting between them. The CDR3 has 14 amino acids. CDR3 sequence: CSARGGVATETQYF. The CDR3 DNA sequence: TGCAGTGCTAGAGGGGGAGTAGCTACCGAGACCCAGTACTTC.

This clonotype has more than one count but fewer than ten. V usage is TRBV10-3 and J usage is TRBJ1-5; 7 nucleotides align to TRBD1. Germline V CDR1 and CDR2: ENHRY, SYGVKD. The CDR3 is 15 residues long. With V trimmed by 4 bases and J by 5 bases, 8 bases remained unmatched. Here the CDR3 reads CAISVEWTGDQPQHF. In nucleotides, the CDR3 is TGTGCCATCAGTGTCGAATGGACAGGAGATCAGCCCCAGCATTTT.

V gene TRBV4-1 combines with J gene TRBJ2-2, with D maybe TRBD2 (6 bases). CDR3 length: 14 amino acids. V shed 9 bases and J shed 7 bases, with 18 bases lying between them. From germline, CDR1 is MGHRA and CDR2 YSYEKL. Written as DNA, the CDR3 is TGCGCCAGTTGCCAAGATAGCGGAAGCGGGGAGCTGTTTTTT. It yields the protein CASCQDSGSGELFF.

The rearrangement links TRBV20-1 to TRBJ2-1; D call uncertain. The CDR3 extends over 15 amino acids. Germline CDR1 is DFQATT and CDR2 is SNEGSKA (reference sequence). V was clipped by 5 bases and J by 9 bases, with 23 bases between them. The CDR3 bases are TGCAGTGCTGCGACGACCGGAAGGGCCCGCAGTGAGCAGTTCTTC. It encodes CSAATTGRARSEQFF.

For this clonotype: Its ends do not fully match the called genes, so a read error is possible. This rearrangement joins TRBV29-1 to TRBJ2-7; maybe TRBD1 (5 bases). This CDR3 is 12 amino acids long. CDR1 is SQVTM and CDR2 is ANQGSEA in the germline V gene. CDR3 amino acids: CSVLGLHYGQYF. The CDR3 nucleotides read TGCAGCGTTCTGGGGCTACACTACGGGCAGTACTTC.

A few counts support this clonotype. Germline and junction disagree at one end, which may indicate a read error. As DNA, the CDR3 is TGTGCCATCAGTGAGCTAGACAGGGGCAACCAGCCCCAGCATTTT. It specifies CAISELDRGNQPQHF. The J gene is TRBJ1-5, the V gene TRBV10-3; 8 nucleotides line up with TRBD1. Germline CDR1 reads ENHRY; CDR2 reads SYGVKD. The CDR3 extends over 15 amino acids.

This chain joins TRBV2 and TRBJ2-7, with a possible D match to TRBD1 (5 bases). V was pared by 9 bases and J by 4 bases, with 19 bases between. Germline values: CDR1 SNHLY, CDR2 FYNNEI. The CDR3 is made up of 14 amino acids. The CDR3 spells CASSKLTVRYEQYF. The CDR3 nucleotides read TGTGCCAGTAGTAAACTGACAGTGAGGTACGAGCAGTACTTC.

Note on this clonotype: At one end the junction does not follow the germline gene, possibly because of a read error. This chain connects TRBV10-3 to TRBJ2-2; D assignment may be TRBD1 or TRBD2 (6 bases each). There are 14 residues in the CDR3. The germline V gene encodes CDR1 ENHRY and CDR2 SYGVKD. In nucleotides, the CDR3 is TGTGCCATCAGCCAAGTGGGGGGCACCGGGGAGCTTTTTTTT. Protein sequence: CAISQVGGTGELFF.

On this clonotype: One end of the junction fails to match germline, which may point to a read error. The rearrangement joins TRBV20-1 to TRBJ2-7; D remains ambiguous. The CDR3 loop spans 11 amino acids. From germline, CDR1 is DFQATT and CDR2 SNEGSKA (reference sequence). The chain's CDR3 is CSARNLGEHYF. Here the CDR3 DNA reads TGCAGTGCTAGAAACCTCGGCGAGCATTACTTC.

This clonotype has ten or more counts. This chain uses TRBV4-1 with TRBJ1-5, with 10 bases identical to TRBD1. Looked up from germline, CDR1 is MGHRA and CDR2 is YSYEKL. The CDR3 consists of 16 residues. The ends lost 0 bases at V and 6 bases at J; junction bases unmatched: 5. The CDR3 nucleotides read TGCGCCAGCAGCCAAGATCGGGACAGGGGCAGTCAGCCCCAGCATTTT. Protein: CASSQDRDRGSQPQHF.

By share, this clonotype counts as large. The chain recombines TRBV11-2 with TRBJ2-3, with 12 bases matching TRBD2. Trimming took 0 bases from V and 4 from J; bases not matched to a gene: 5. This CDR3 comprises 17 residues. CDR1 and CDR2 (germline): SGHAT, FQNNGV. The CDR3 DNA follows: TGTGCCAGCAGCTTAGAACTAGCGGGAGGAGCCCCAGATACGCAGTATTTT. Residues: CASSLELAGGAPDTQYF.

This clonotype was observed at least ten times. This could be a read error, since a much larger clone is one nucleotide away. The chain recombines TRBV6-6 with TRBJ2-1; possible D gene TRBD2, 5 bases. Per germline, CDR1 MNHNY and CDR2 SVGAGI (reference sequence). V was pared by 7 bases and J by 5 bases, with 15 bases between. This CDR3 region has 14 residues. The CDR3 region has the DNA TGTGCCAGCACATCTCATATGCGGGACAATGAGCAGTTCTTC. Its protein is CASTSHMRDNEQFF.

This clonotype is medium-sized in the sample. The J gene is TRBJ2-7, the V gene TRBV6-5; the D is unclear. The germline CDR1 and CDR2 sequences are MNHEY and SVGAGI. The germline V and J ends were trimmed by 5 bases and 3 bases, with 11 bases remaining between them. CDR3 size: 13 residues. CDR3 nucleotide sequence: TGTGCCAGCAGTACCACAGAAGTCTACGAGCAGTACTTC. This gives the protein CASSTTEVYEQYF.